This T cell receptor (beta chain) is drawn from a study of cytomegalovirus exposure and HLA in healthy donors (dated by TCRdb to between 2016 and 2019). Regarding the research as a whole: According to an earlier analysis of 587 of the donors, 150 million to 200 million T cells yielded roughly 110 million unique TCR beta sequences and around 280 Gb of sequence data. The study combined high-throughput TCR immunosequencing, statistical association of individual TCRs with disease status, and machine learning to predict cytomegalovirus infection status. The T cell repertoires of 550 to 850 subjects were profiled by immunosequencing and related to cytomegalovirus serostatus. In an earlier analysis of a few hundred of the donors, high-throughput TCR beta sequencing was used to judge whether each TCR beta V gene segment behaved as functional or pseudogenic. The aim of the study was to test whether cataloging public T cell receptors could identify signatures of past pathogen exposure. Donor age, sex, ethnicity and CMV serostatus were compiled alongside the repertoire data. Among the approximately 430 genotyped donors, around 79% belonged to the genetic ancestry cluster associated with self-reported Caucasian donors. A later genetic analysis took genome-wide SNP genotypes for about three fifths of the roughly 700 donors and used that subset as a discovery cohort. HLA typing included class I and class II loci at four-digit resolution. The number of typed donors differed by locus: about 629-630 for A, B, C, DRB1 and DQB1; approximately 520 for DQA1; 606 for DPA1; and some 430 for DPB1. A later analysis re-examined previously published TCR beta repertoires from about 700 donors and added high-resolution HLA genotyping to investigate patterns of TCR occurrence. Among 300 to 500 genotyped donors of the cohort, an average of approximately 200,000 unique TCR beta nucleotide sequences was sequenced per donor, of which 15% to 20% were non-productive. Every repertoire in the discovery cohort had been generated on one and the same sequencing platform. The later analysis used no new phenotypic data to find candidate immune exposures, relying instead on TCR beta sequences and their occurrence across donors. About five DR-DQ haplotypes were treated as single units for association and clustering because of strong linkage in the cohort. Besides the first cohort of 666 subjects, a separate validation cohort made up of over 95 different subjects was used. An early release covering roughly 600 HLA-typed donors comprised around 300 gigabases of sequencing data and approximately 85 million unique TCR sequences.

In total, fewer than 750 healthy bone marrow donors made up the cohort. Cohort members were all nominally healthy when sampled, although unrecorded immune exposures were likely present. The donor tested CMV seronegative and was one of the 352 seronegative cohort members. Every donor gave a peripheral blood sample, and the peripheral blood mononuclear cells from that sample were used for TCR beta sequencing. The Qiagen DNeasy Blood Extraction Kit was used to extract genomic DNA from the blood cell samples. Reading the germline V gene (reference sequence) gives CDR1 LNHDA and CDR2 SQIVND. The junction shows trimming of 6 bases on V and 6 bases on J, plus 15 bases between the germline ends. Measured from the cysteine to the phenylalanine, the CDR3 is 14 residues long. Left in the record is the CDR3 DNA by itself, 42 bases read in frame from the first base. The library was prepared using the immunoSEQ multiplex PCR assay. A mixture of 60 forward primers for TCR Vbeta segments and 13 reverse primers for TCR Jbeta segments was used in the multiplex PCR. The CDR3 region of rearranged TCR beta genes was amplified from genomic DNA by a multiplex PCR assay. Amplified TCR beta libraries were sequenced as 87-base-pair reads on the Illumina HiSeq System. Regarding the original processing steps: A later analysis tallied around 80 million unique TCR beta chains across the 600 to 700 repertoires, and some 10 million of those chains were shared by two or more donors. Raw reads were error-corrected and collapsed into unique sequences with a nearest-neighbor algorithm that merged closely related sequences to remove PCR and sequencing errors. V, D and J gene segments were assigned by aligning CDR3 sequences to IMGT reference sequences. For a sequence to be retained, at least a six-nucleotide match to both a V gene segment and a J gene segment was required. A rearrangement was called productive if the CDR3 had no stop codons and remained in frame with V and J, and every other rearrangement was called non-productive. CDR3 was defined by IMGT convention, running from the second conserved V-encoded cysteine to the conserved J-encoded phenylalanine. The earlier analysis of roughly 590 of the donors excluded sequences that lacked an unambiguous match to a single V gene segment. In an earlier analysis of about 590 of the donors, a V segment was called functional when productive rearrangements were above 56.7%, and segregating when the standard deviation between donors exceeded 5%. A statistical classification framework was developed to diagnose cytomegalovirus status using the catalog of TCR beta chain sequences. A later analysis assigned V and J genes by comparing TCR nucleotide sequences with IMGT/GENE-DB human TR gene sequences. A later analysis assigned CDR3 sequences and most-parsimonious VDJ recombination scenarios with the TCRdist pipeline. A later analysis defined each TCR beta chain by its CDR3 amino acid sequence plus V-gene family, and excluded reads lacking a unique V-gene family. To address suspected cross-contamination and a sequencing artifact, a later analysis removed a few hundred highly shared, low-generation-probability nucleotide sequences. A later analysis calculated a clonal expansion index for each public chain from normalized within-repertoire ranks of inferred template counts. Generation probabilities in a later analysis came from a VDJ recombination model fitted to out-of-frame rearrangements, and those results were checked against IGoR. A later analysis scored TCR-TCR, TCR-HLA and TCR-CMV co-occurrence with hypergeometric tests, applying a repertoire-size bias correction to TCR pairs. A later analysis estimated false discovery rates by permuting HLA or CMV assignments 20 times. A later analysis grouped co-occurring TCRs with DBSCAN, adding TCRdist sequence similarity when clustering within HLA-allele-positive subsets. Repertoires with fewer than 30,000 or more than 120,000 public chains, plus five repertoires with anomalous nucleotide sharing, were excluded from co-occurrence clustering. TCRdb carries this immuneACCESS record with in-frame sequences only. Its versions omit some clonotypes, under half of them owing to an unresolved V gene in the studies checked, with the rest unexplained. D and trimming were read from the DNA, whereas the V and J calls and clone size are those reported in that table. Counted in this sample were some 140,000 clones; about two thirds of them appeared once. The top ten constitute less than 2.5% of the sample.

In this sample, this clone turned up a few times. There is no known antigen for this receptor. No base quality information exists; no much larger clone differs at one position. What the work shows at the level of the full study, not this receptor alone: Because HLA typing was missing for some donors at each locus, association tests included only the typed subset. Most TCR sequences were observed very rarely across donors, whereas some public TCRs were present in many individuals. A cluster of highly shared sequence variants was judged likely to be a technical artifact of the sequencing pipeline. It was suggested by the authors that the approach could potentially be generalized to other disease states and immunological phenotypes. In a later analysis, over 15,000 TCR beta sequences were associated with specific HLA alleles at a false discovery rate of 0.05. In a later analysis, HLA-associated TCR beta chains were found to be more clonally expanded and to have lower generation probabilities than equally common non-associated chains. Because counts were too low, some 16 rarely observed V segments, including chromosome 9 orphons, were excluded from the earlier analysis of 587 of the donors. In this cohort, only TCR beta chains were sequenced, and detectable features were limited by the absence of alpha or paired-chain data. Presence/absence analyses assumed roughly uniform sequencing depth across donors, an assumption that may not hold. A further reported finding was that TCR beta sequences accurately predicted the HLA-A and HLA-B alleles for most subjects in the first cohort. A later genetic analysis reported fewer N-insertions in productive TCRs among donors in an Asian-associated ancestry cluster than the roughly 620-donor mean. Linkage disequilibrium might explain the correlated functional status among segregating V segments, but an unknown experimental factor could not be ruled out. In the study, around 150 TCR beta chains were listed as associated with cytomegalovirus. When HLA alleles, especially DR and DQ, strongly co-occurred, attributing TCR associations to individual alleles was difficult. In a later analysis, TCR association rates were found to vary across HLA loci, with the most associated TCRs seen for DRB1 alleles and the fewest for HLA-C alleles. V-gene and J-gene trimming of TCR beta chains was associated with a missense DCLRE1C variant in a later genetic analysis, and the association was replicated in an independent cohort. In vitro tests confirmed that three of the cytomegalovirus-associated TCR beta chains recognize cytomegalovirus antigens. In a later analysis, several top co-occurrence clusters were reported to appear linked to parvovirus B19, influenza, CMV and Epstein-Barr virus. Broadly in line with IMGT annotations, most TCR beta V segments showed up in productive rearrangements about 87% or about 30% of the time in an earlier analysis of 450 to 600 of the donors. The 87-base-pair reads could not distinguish some IMGT-functional V segments, including TRBV6-2 and TRBV6-3, so those segments were excluded. Immune exposure information for the cohort was limited to CMV serostatus. Most CMV-associated TCR beta chains appeared to be HLA-restricted in a later analysis, and the HLA associations seemed to be driven largely by CMV exposure. The classifier was reported to diagnose cytomegalovirus status with high specificity and sensitivity in both the original and validation cohorts.

The chain uses TRBV19 and TRBJ2-1, and TRBD1 may be the D gene, going by 5 matching bases. The TCR was taken from a woman between 35 and 50 years old in good health and CMV-seronegative. Sequencing was performed on PBMCs. The DNA sequence is TGTGCCAGTAGAGAGGACACGCCGGGCAATGAGCAGTTCTTC. It translates to CASREDTPGNEQFF.